A single sample is the source of the 5 T cell receptor beta chains below, sequenced in a study of CD8 T cells in ankylosing spondylitis. TCRdb called the 5' RACE reads again in MiXCR, with one record for every CDR3 protein. Of about 700,000 distinct CDR3 sequences in the sample, roughly 19% are singletons; the top ten hold about 20%. The antigens for these receptors are not known. Study-wide results and caveats: Several highly homologous variants made up a TCR beta motif, and this motif appeared characteristic of ankylosing spondylitis blood.

Material for sequencing was blood, either unsorted or a sorted T cell fraction (not recorded which). The receptors shown here come from a male donor with ankylosing spondylitis.

A few counts support this clonotype. The chain joins TRBV28 to TRBJ2-1; 10 bases match TRBD2. With V trimmed by 5 bases and J by 3 bases, 7 bases remained unmatched. There are 16 residues in the CDR3. CDR1 and CDR2 (germline): MDHEN, SYDVKM. DNA of the CDR3: TGTGCCAGCAGTGCACCCCTAGCGGGAGTCTACAATGAGCAGTTCTTC. It codes for CASSAPLAGVYNEQFF.

The table lists this clonotype with many counts. The V gene is TRBV12-3 or TRBV12-4, the J gene TRBJ1-1; D is ambiguous. Between the trimmed V and J ends, which lost 1 base and 3 bases, there was a span of 9 bases. This CDR3 has 14 amino acids. CDR3 DNA: TGTGCCAGCAGTTTAGATGGGCAGGACACTGAAGCTTTCTTT. Amino acids: CASSLDGQDTEAFF.

The J gene is TRBJ2-1, the V gene TRBV6-2 or TRBV6-3; 7 positions agree with TRBD2. In germline, CDR1 is MNHEY, CDR2 SVGEGT. Trimming at V came to 5 bases and at J to 7 bases, leaving 11 bases not matched to a gene. CDR3 length: 15 residues. This CDR3 is CASSPRGVRVNEQFF. CDR3 nucleotide sequence: TGTGCCAGCAGTCCCCGGGGGGTAAGGGTGAATGAGCAGTTCTTC.

In its sample, this clonotype was seen a few times. The CDR3 loop reads CASSQDIGGTFGNTIYF. The CDR3 region has the DNA TGCGCCAGCAGCCAAGATATCGGAGGGACATTCGGAAACACCATATATTTT. The rearrangement links TRBV4-1 to TRBJ1-3, with D possibly TRBD1 on 6 matching bases. Looked up from germline, CDR1 is MGHRA and CDR2 is YSYEKL. This CDR3 region has 17 residues. V dropped 0 bases and J dropped 4 bases, with 16 bases sitting between them.

This chain connects TRBV2 to TRBJ2-4; 9 bases map to TRBD2. Trimming took 2 bases from V and 0 from J; bases not matched to a gene: 8. This CDR3 has 18 amino acids. Germline CDR1 and CDR2: SNHLY and FYNNEI. For the CDR3, the DNA is TGTGCCAGCAGTGAACGGCTAGCGGGACCTCTAGCCAAAAACATTCAGTACTTC. It specifies CASSERLAGPLAKNIQYF.